The 5 T cell receptor beta chains below were found in one sample sequenced in a study of shared T cell receptors in the human thymus. Clones were read by immunoSEQ multiplex PCR, and TCRdb kept only the in-frame ones, dropping some. The table has hundreds of thousands of clones, around 85% seen once. Another study also made use of these data, one on human thymus T cells.

The source material was thymocytes. Receptors originate from a girl less than two years old with a congenital heart defect.

The genes are TRBV6-1 and TRBJ1-2, with D perhaps matching TRBD1 (6 bases). The CDR3 contains 18 residues. CDR1 and CDR2 (germline): MNHNS, SASEGT. Trimming shortened V by 0 bases and J by 5 bases, and 22 bases separated the two germline ends. The CDR3 here is CASSEATNDTGKRYGYTF. CDR3 nucleotide sequence: TGTGCCAGCAGTGAAGCGACTAACGATACAGGGAAGCGGTATGGCTACACCTTC.

The count of this clone is one. The J gene is TRBJ1-1, the V gene TRBV9; tentatively, D is TRBD1 (5 bases). The CDR3 has 15 residues. Germline CDR1 and CDR2: SGDLS and YYNGEE. With 2 bases removed from V and 3 bases from J, the gap between germline ends came to 14 bases. CDR3 coding DNA: TGTGCCAGCAGCGTCTGGCAGGGCCAGGACACTGAAGCTTTCTTT. Encoded protein: CASSVWQGQDTEAFF.

The chain employs TRBV13 and TRBJ2-1; 7 bases are a match to TRBD2. This CDR3 has 14 residues. With 6 bases clipped from V and 2 bases from J, the junction kept 4 bases outside the gene matches. Per the germline V gene, CDR1 is PRHDT and CDR2 is FYEKMQ (reference sequence). The CDR3 DNA is TGTGCCAGCAGATCGGGGGGAGCCTACAATGAGCAGTTCTTC. Protein sequence: CASRSGGAYNEQFF.

The chain joins TRBV7-9 to TRBJ1-6; D might be TRBD1 (5 bases). The germline gives CDR1 SEHNR, CDR2 FQNEAQ (reference sequence). The CDR3 has 18 amino acids. V gave up 5 bases and J gave up 0 bases, with 17 bases separating them. The CDR3 sequence is CASSRGLSPSSYNSPLHF. In DNA form, the CDR3 reads TGTGCCAGCAGCCGGGGACTCTCACCGAGCTCCTATAATTCACCCCTCCACTTT.

The chain couples TRBV20-1 to TRBJ1-4; D not certain. The CDR3 has 11 amino acids. CDR1 and CDR2 from the germline V gene are DFQATT and SNEGSKA (reference sequence). V lost 1 base and J 8 bases, leaving 5 bases between the germline ends. CDR3 sequence (DNA): TGCAGTGCTAGAGGGCCAGAAAAACTGTTTTTT. It translates to CSARGPEKLFF.